This T cell receptor beta chain derives from a study of T cell repertoires in cytomegalovirus infection. The V end was cut by 1 base, the J end by 4 bases, with 12 bases between. The CDR3 has 14 residues. The germline V gene has CDR1 SGHTS and CDR2 YDEGEE. This clonotype showed up just a few times. Its antigen is not known. TCRdb re-called the reads with MiXCR, one entry per CDR3 protein. The data contain fewer than 1,000,000 distinct CDR3 sequences, under 40% of them singletons. The rearrangement uses TRBV5-8 and TRBJ2-7; weak D call: TRBD1 (5 bases). The starting material was cultured CD8+ T cells from PBMCs, obtained from culture after CMV antigen stimulation. The sequence derives from a human donor in good health (CMV status not recorded). Some clones in this sample may be carry-over from other donors' samples. The CDR3 sequence: CASSLNRRAYEQYF. In DNA form, the CDR3 reads TGTGCCAGCAGCTTGAATCGCAGGGCATACGAGCAGTACTTC.